Included here is one T cell receptor (beta chain) sequence, with context. The treatment is: over 15 received Ad26.COV2.S at low or high dose, single or two shots; 5 received placebo; per-sample allocation not given. Collection of the samples took place on day 63 after the first injection of vaccine or placebo. Profiling relied on immunoSEQ multiplex PCR, and the TCRdb table lists in-frame clones only, not all of them. The table has fewer than 300,000 clones, around 87% seen once. This record comes from a study of Ad26.COV2.S vaccination and SARS-CoV-2 variants. The CDR3 extends over 13 amino acids. Germline CDR1 reads KGHSH; CDR2 reads LQKENI. V was pared by 5 bases and J by 5 bases, with 4 bases of the junction left unmatched.

This receptor was identified in a person between 18 and 65 years old who received the Ad26.COV2.S COVID-19 vaccine or a placebo. Sample: peripheral blood, taken in a trial of Ad26.COV2.S vaccine versus placebo. V gene TRBV18 combines with J gene TRBJ1-1; 8 bases fit TRBD1. The CDR3 here is CASSGQGGTEAFF. The CDR3 DNA reads TGTGCCAGCTCAGGACAGGGCGGTACTGAAGCTTTCTTT.